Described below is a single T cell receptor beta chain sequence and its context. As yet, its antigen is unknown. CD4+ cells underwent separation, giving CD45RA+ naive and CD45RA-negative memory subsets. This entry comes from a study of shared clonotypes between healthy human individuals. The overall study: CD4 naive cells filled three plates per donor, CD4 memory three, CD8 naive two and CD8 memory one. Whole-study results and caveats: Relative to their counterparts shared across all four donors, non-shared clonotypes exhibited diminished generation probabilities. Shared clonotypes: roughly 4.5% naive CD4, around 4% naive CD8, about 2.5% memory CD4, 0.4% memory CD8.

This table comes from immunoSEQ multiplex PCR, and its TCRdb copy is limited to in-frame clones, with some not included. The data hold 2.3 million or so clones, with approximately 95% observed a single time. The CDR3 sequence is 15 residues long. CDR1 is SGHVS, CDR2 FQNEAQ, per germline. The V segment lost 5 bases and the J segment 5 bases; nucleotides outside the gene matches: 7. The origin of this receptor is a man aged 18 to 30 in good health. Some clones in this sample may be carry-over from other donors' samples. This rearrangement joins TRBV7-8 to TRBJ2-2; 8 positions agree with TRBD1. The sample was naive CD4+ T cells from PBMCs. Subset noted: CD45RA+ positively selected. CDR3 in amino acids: CASSLDRGKTGELFF. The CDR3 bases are TGTGCCAGCAGCCTCGACAGGGGAAAGACCGGGGAGCTGTTTTTT.